These 29 T cell receptor beta chains were sequenced from one sample in a study of a mutant IDH1 vaccine in newly diagnosed glioma. Time point here: baseline, week 1 (first vaccination visit). Sample treatment: pre-vaccination baseline after standard-of-care therapy. Data came from immunoSEQ multiplex PCR; TCRdb stores just in-frame clones and leaves some out. The table shows roughly 86,000 clones, with around three quarters occurring only once. The material sequenced was PBMCs, taken from a glioma patient treated with radiotherapy, temozolomide or both. These receptor sequences come from a man aged 35 to 55 with glioma.

The CDR3 DNA reads as TGTGCCAGCAGGAACCGGGTCGTTAAATACGACAATCAGCCCCAGCATTTT. It is translated as CASRNRVVKYDNQPQHF. The V and J genes are TRBV2 and TRBJ1-5; D not resolved. Deletions cut 6 bases from V and 3 bases from J, with 21 bases between. From germline, CDR1 is SNHLY and CDR2 FYNNEI. The CDR3 loop spans 17 amino acids.

J is TRBJ2-1 and V is TRBV6-1; the D call may be TRBD1 or TRBD2 (5 bases each). V lost 4 bases and J 0 bases, leaving 13 bases between the germline ends. The CDR3 is made up of 16 amino acids. The germline V gene encodes CDR1 MNHNS and CDR2 SASEGT. This CDR3 is CASSVLAGSSYNEQFF. The DNA of the CDR3 is TGTGCCAGCAGTGTCCTGGCAGGGAGCTCCTACAATGAGCAGTTCTTC.

This clone was detected only a few times. The CDR3: CASPRQGASSYNEQFF. DNA of the CDR3: TGTGCCAGCCCTAGACAGGGGGCAAGCTCCTACAATGAGCAGTTCTTC. This chain connects TRBV5-8 to TRBJ2-1; TRBD1 aligns across 10 bases. Germline values: CDR1 SGHTS, CDR2 YDEGEE. The CDR3 is made up of 16 amino acids. V trimming: 7 bases; J trimming: 0 bases; junction bases outside the gene matches: 7.

This chain joins TRBV6-5 and TRBJ2-5; a possible D gene is TRBD1 (5 bases). Germline V gene lookup returns CDR1 MNHEY and CDR2 SVGAGI. The CDR3 covers 14 residues. V dropped 0 bases and J dropped 5 bases, with 10 bases sitting between them. CDR3 coding DNA: TGTGCCAGCAGTTACTCTCCAGGGTCGGAGACCCAGTACTTC. It codes for CASSYSPGSETQYF.

As regards this clone: The sample holds other DNA sequences that translate to the same CDR3. The V and J genes are TRBV19 and TRBJ1-1; tentatively, D is TRBD1 (5 bases). Trimming stripped 6 bases from V and 0 bases from J, with 8 bases between. The CDR3 loop spans 13 amino acids. The germline V gene encodes CDR1 LNHDA and CDR2 SQIVND (reference sequence). The CDR3 is CASSWGMNTEAFF. The CDR3 nucleotides are TGTGCCAGTAGCTGGGGGATGAACACTGAAGCTTTCTTT.

The sample holds a few counts of this clone. V usage is TRBV2 and J usage is TRBJ2-5; D gene uncertain. The CDR3 spans 12 residues. Per the germline V gene, CDR1 is SNHLY and CDR2 is FYNNEI. The V end lost 7 bases, the J end lost 4 bases, and 10 bases lay between the germline ends. The DNA of the CDR3 is TGTGCCAGCAACCGGCGTGGAGAGACCCAGTACTTC. Translation: CASNRRGETQYF.

The J gene is TRBJ2-3, the V gene TRBV7-8; D is undetermined. The CDR3 loop spans 12 amino acids. Per germline, CDR1 SGHVS and CDR2 FQNEAQ. V dropped 4 bases and J dropped 5 bases, with 7 bases sitting between them. CDR3 nucleotides: TGTGCCAGCAGCTGGTTCGTAGATACGCAGTATTTT. Amino acid sequence: CASSWFVDTQYF.

The J gene is TRBJ1-1, the V gene TRBV2, with 11 positions matching TRBD1. V trimming: 6 bases; J trimming: 4 bases; junction bases outside the gene matches: 7. This CDR3 comprises 15 residues. The germline V gene has CDR1 SNHLY and CDR2 FYNNEI. The CDR3 nucleotides read TGTGCCAGCAGAAGGGACAGGGGGTACGGCACTGAAGCTTTCTTT. It yields the protein CASRRDRGYGTEAFF. The entire variable domain, with the rest obtained from reference TRBV2 and TRBJ1-1, is as follows: EPEVTQTPSHQVTQMGQEVILRCVPISNHLYFYWYRQILGQKVEFLVSFYNNEISEKSEIFDDQFSVERPDGSNFTLKIRSTKLEDSAMYFCASRRDRGYGTEAFFGQGTRLTVV.

This clone occurred a few times. The chain links TRBV7-2 to TRBJ1-5; D not certain. Germline V gene lookup returns CDR1 SGHTA and CDR2 FQGNSA. CDR3 length: 15 residues. Trimming took off 1 base at V and 0 bases at J, with 7 bases between the two ends. DNA for the CDR3: TGTGCCAGCAGCTTAGAGGTTGGTAGCAATCAGCCCCAGCATTTT. Protein: CASSLEVGSNQPQHF.

The rearrangement joins TRBV5-4 to TRBJ2-5, with D maybe TRBD1 (8 bases). CDR1 and CDR2 from the germline V gene are SGHNT and YYREEE (reference sequence). The V end lost 4 bases, the J end lost 7 bases, and 17 bases lay between the germline ends. This CDR3 contains 14 residues. DNA for the CDR3: TGTGCCAGCAGCCCACCGGACAGGGAGGGGACCCAGTACTTC. This encodes CASSPPDREGTQYF.

A single count supports this clone. This chain joins TRBV5-1 and TRBJ2-5, with TRBD2 as a possible D gene (6 bases). The V and J ends lost 6 bases and 5 bases respectively, with 14 bases between them. Looked up from germline, CDR1 is SGHRS and CDR2 is YFSETQ. The CDR3 is 13 residues long. The CDR3 loop is CASTRTRGETQYF. As DNA, the CDR3 is TGCGCCAGCACACGGACCCGGGGGGAGACCCAGTACTTC. The variable domain in full, with the rest retrieved from reference TRBV5-1 and TRBJ2-5, is KAGVTQTPRYLIKTRGQQVTLSCSPISGHRSVSWYQQTPGQGLQFLFEYFSETQRNKGNFPGRFSGRQFSNSRSEMNVSTLELGDSALYLCASTRTRGETQYFGPGTRLLVL.

This sequence joins TRBV27 and TRBJ2-2; D gene ambiguous. V lost 3 bases and J 0 bases, leaving 5 bases between the germline ends. Per the germline V gene, CDR1 is MNHEY and CDR2 is SMNVEV (reference sequence). The length of the CDR3 is 14 residues. The CDR3 DNA sequence: TGTGCCAGCAGTTTTCGGACGAACACCGGGGAGCTGTTTTTT. It yields the protein CASSFRTNTGELFF.

This clone is judged large. The chain has TRBV19 and TRBJ2-7; 11 bases match TRBD2. This CDR3 has 15 residues. Germline lookup yields CDR1 LNHDA and CDR2 SQIVND (reference sequence). The J segment lost 2 bases and the V segment lost 4 bases, leaving 4 bases of the junction unmatched. For the CDR3, the DNA is TGTGCCAGTAGTAAAACTAGCGGGGGAACCTACGAGCAGTACTTC. Its protein is CASSKTSGGTYEQYF.

This clone came up many times. J is TRBJ2-2 and V is TRBV19; perhaps TRBD2 as D (5 bases). Germline V gives CDR1 LNHDA, CDR2 SQIVND (reference sequence). Trimming left V 2 bases short and J 6 bases short, with 7 bases between. The CDR3 has 13 amino acids. This CDR3 reads CASSITAAGELFF. The CDR3 bases are TGTGCCAGTAGTATAACAGCGGCCGGGGAGCTGTTTTTT.

The J gene is TRBJ2-5, the V gene TRBV6-6; a weak D match, TRBD2 (7 bases). The V and J ends lost 3 bases and 4 bases respectively, with 12 bases between them. The CDR3 totals 14 residues. Germline V gene data show CDR1 as MNHNY and CDR2 as SVGAGI (reference sequence). CDR3 nucleotides: TGTGCCAGCAGTTATGGGGGGGGCCGAGAGACCCAGTACTTC. Translated, it gives CASSYGGGRETQYF.

This clone appeared once. This rearrangement joins TRBV14 to TRBJ2-1, with D perhaps matching TRBD1 or TRBD2 (5 bases each). Germline CDR1 SGHDN, CDR2 FVKESK. V gave up 4 bases and J gave up 3 bases, with 13 bases separating them. This CDR3 contains 15 residues. The CDR3 here is CASSLRTGRYNEQFF. CDR3 sequence (DNA): TGTGCCAGCAGCCTCCGCACGGGGCGCTACAATGAGCAGTTCTTC. The complete variable domain, with remaining parts taken from reference TRBV14 and TRBJ2-1, reads EAGVTQFPSHSVIEKGQTVTLRCDPISGHDNLYWYRRVMGKEIKFLLHFVKESKQDESGMPNNRFLAERTGGTYSTLKVQPAELEDSGVYFCASSLRTGRYNEQFFGPGTRLTVL.

The rearrangement joins TRBV28 to TRBJ2-2; D is uncertain. CDR1 is MDHEN and CDR2 is SYDVKM in the germline V gene. This CDR3 region has 15 residues. Between the trimmed V and J ends, which lost 3 bases and 3 bases, there was a span of 11 bases. In DNA, the CDR3 is TGTGCCAGCAGTTTTGGTCTAGTAGACACCGGGGAGCTGTTTTTT. The encoded protein is CASSFGLVDTGELFF. The full variable domain, rest sourced from reference TRBV28 and TRBJ2-2, is DVKVTQSSRYLVKRTGEKVFLECVQDMDHENMFWYRQDPGLGLRLIYFSYDVKMKEKGDIPEGYSVSREKKERFSLILESASTNQTSMYLCASSFGLVDTGELFFGEGSRLTVL.

This clone appeared a single time. The rearrangement uses TRBV5-6 and TRBJ1-5; the match to TRBD1 covers 8 bases. Germline V gives CDR1 SGHDT, CDR2 YYEEEE. Losses at the gene ends were 3 bases for V and 3 bases for J; bases not matched to a gene: 8. CDR3 length: 16 amino acids. CDR3 in amino acids: CASSSRGTGVNQPQHF. The CDR3 DNA reads TGTGCCAGCAGCTCCCGTGGGACAGGCGTCAATCAGCCCCAGCATTTT.

The chain uses TRBV7-9 and TRBJ1-1; possibly TRBD1 for D (5 bases). This CDR3 contains 13 residues. Germline V CDR1 and CDR2: SEHNR, FQNEAQ (reference sequence). V gave up 6 bases and J gave up 2 bases, with 10 bases separating them. The CDR3 spells CASSAGSNTEAFF. The CDR3 nucleotides are TGTGCCAGCAGTGCAGGGAGCAACACTGAAGCTTTCTTT.

The rearrangement joins TRBV9 to TRBJ2-7; weak D call: TRBD2 (6 bases). The CDR3 is made up of 13 amino acids. Looked up from germline, CDR1 is SGDLS and CDR2 is YYNGEE. V dropped 4 bases and J dropped 6 bases, with 14 bases sitting between them. This chain's CDR3 is CASSLTGTREQYF. For the CDR3, the DNA is TGTGCCAGCAGCCTAACCGGGACTCGCGAGCAGTACTTC. Variable domain in full (rest from reference TRBV9 and TRBJ2-7): DSGVTQTPKHLITATGQRVTLRCSPRSGDLSVYWYQQSLDQGLQFLIQYYNGEERAKGNILERFSAQQFPDLHSELNLSSLELGDSALYFCASSLTGTREQYFGPGTRLTVT.

This clone was picked up one time. The V gene is TRBV6-1, the J gene TRBJ2-5, with D unresolved. Looked up from germline, CDR1 is MNHNS and CDR2 is SASEGT. CDR3 length equals 15 residues. V was shortened by 0 bases and J by 2 bases, with 10 bases between the two germline ends. CDR3 sequence: CASSEAKGWQETQYF. DNA for the CDR3: TGTGCCAGCAGTGAAGCAAAAGGGTGGCAAGAGACCCAGTACTTC.

This chain joins TRBV10-3 and TRBJ2-7, with D maybe TRBD1 (6 bases). Germline assignment: CDR1 ENHRY and CDR2 SYGVKD. This CDR3 region has 15 residues. Trimming cost V 2 bases and J 4 bases, with 15 bases left between them. The CDR3 region is CAISEGQSSYYEQYF. CDR3 coding DNA: TGTGCCATCAGTGAGGGACAGTCGAGTTATTACGAGCAGTACTTC.

This chain links TRBV6-6 with TRBJ1-1; 8 bases are shared with TRBD1. Germline-derived CDR1 and CDR2 are MNHNY and SVGAGI (reference sequence). This CDR3 comprises 15 residues. Trimming at V came to 8 bases and at J to 1 base, leaving 9 bases not matched to a gene. This chain's CDR3 is CASGTWDRWNTEAFF. As DNA, the CDR3 is TGTGCCAGCGGGACTTGGGACAGGTGGAACACTGAAGCTTTCTTT.

The genes are TRBV28 and TRBJ2-2, with 9 bases fitting TRBD1. Germline V gene lookup returns CDR1 MDHEN and CDR2 SYDVKM. CDR3 length: 16 amino acids. The J segment lost 5 bases and the V segment lost 1 base, leaving 5 bases of the junction unmatched. CDR3 loop: CASSLSGQGGTGELFF. CDR3 sequence (DNA): TGTGCCAGCAGTTTATCGGGACAGGGAGGGACCGGGGAGCTGTTTTTT.

The chain uses TRBV6-5 and TRBJ2-7, with D possibly TRBD1 on 7 matching bases. This CDR3 spans 13 amino acids. Germline V lookup: CDR1 MNHEY, CDR2 SVGAGI. Trimming removed 5 bases from V and 6 bases from J, with 14 bases in between. CDR3 protein: CASSDRQGGEQYF. For the CDR3, the DNA is TGTGCCAGCAGTGACCGACAGGGAGGCGAGCAGTACTTC.

This clone came up once. V and J are TRBV4-1 and TRBJ2-1; TRBD2 agrees at 12 bases. V dropped 0 bases and J dropped 8; count of bases not matched to a gene: 8. From germline, CDR1 is MGHRA and CDR2 YSYEKL. This CDR3 is 17 amino acids long. CDR3 nucleotides: TGCGCCAGCAGCCAAGAGGAGCTAGCGGGAGGGCCCCATGAGCAGTTCTTC. Protein: CASSQEELAGGPHEQFF.

The chain couples TRBV5-1 to TRBJ1-3; D ambiguous. The CDR3 spans 14 residues. Trimming shortened V by 0 bases and J by 2 bases, and 6 bases separated the two germline ends. From germline, CDR1 is SGHRS and CDR2 YFSETQ. The chain's CDR3 is CASSLDAPGNTIYF. CDR3 nucleotide sequence: TGCGCCAGCAGCTTGGACGCTCCTGGAAACACCATATATTTT.

The genes are TRBV18 and TRBJ2-7; 8 bases map to TRBD1. CDR3 size: 14 residues. From germline, CDR1 is KGHSH and CDR2 LQKENI. Losses at the gene ends were 6 bases for V and 2 bases for J; bases not matched to a gene: 6. CDR3 sequence (DNA): TGTGCCAGCTCTGGCCCGGGACAGGCCTACGAGCAGTACTTC. It encodes CASSGPGQAYEQYF. The full variable domain, completed using reference TRBV18 and TRBJ2-7, is NAGVMQNPRHLVRRRGQEARLRCSPMKGHSHVYWYRQLPEEGLKFMVYLQKENIIDESGMPKERFSAEFPKEGPSILRIQQVVRGDSAAYFCASSGPGQAYEQYFGPGTRLTVT.

This clone showed up many times. V is TRBV6-6 and J is TRBJ1-1; D ambiguous. The CDR3 loop spans 13 amino acids. V was cut by 3 bases and J by 3 bases, with 8 bases left in between. Germline-derived CDR1 and CDR2 are MNHNY and SVGAGI (reference sequence). CDR3 region: CASSYNKDTEAFF. The CDR3 coding sequence is TGTGCCAGCAGTTATAACAAAGACACTGAAGCTTTCTTT.